The sequence of this T cell receptor (beta chain) was determined in a study of T cells in Graves' hyperthyroidism and ophthalmopathy. Researchers amplified the TCR beta CDR3 regions from RNA transcripts. A set of HTBI primers served as the primers for a first-round RT-PCR of the TCR CDR3. MiXCR, run by TCRdb on the multiplex PCR reads, gives a single entry per CDR3 protein. Of hundreds of thousands of distinct CDR3 sequences in the sample, 17% were seen once. On the basis of clinical symptoms, serum thyroxine and TRAb, thyroid ultrasound and orbital computed tomography, diagnoses were made. This CDR3 spans 16 amino acids. Germline loops: CDR1 MGHRA, CDR2 YSYEKL. The V end was cut by 6 bases, the J end by 3 bases, with 20 bases between. This clonotype was observed a few times.

The chain carries TRBV4-1 and TRBJ1-2, with D possibly TRBD1 on 5 matching bases. The TCR sequence derives from a woman between 18 and 30 years old with Graves' ophthalmopathy. Sequenced material: blood. CDR3 loop: CASSLPRRGLDYGYTF. The CDR3 coding sequence is TGCGCCAGCAGTTTACCCCGAAGGGGCTTGGACTATGGCTACACCTTC.